A single sample gave rise to the 14 T cell receptor beta chains below, sequenced in a study of blood T cells in healthy people across ages. A second PCR of 7 to 11 cycles used a sample-barcoded 5' primer and a J-beta primer mix. TCRdb reanalysed the 5' RACE reads using MiXCR and keeps one entry per CDR3 protein. The sample has almost 1 million distinct CDR3 sequences, 45% to 60% seen once. Sequencing was carried out using blood. These TCRs come from a woman aged 55-69 years in good health.

This clonotype was detected many times. The chain recombines TRBV5-1 with TRBJ2-3; 9 positions match TRBD2. CDR1 and CDR2 (germline): SGHRS, YFSETQ. There are 16 residues in the CDR3. Unmatched junction bases numbered 2, after V lost 0 bases and J lost 0 bases. The CDR3 spells CASSLALAGSTDTQYF. The DNA of the CDR3 is TGCGCCAGCAGCTTGGCTCTAGCGGGAAGCACAGATACGCAGTATTTT.

The chain employs TRBV2 and TRBJ2-3, with D perhaps matching TRBD2 (6 bases). The CDR3 length is 16 residues. Germline-derived CDR1 and CDR2 are SNHLY and FYNNEI. The V gene lost 3 bases and the J gene lost 2 bases, with 15 bases spanning the gap. CDR3 amino acids: CASSDGTSQYTDTQYF. The CDR3 coding sequence is TGTGCCAGCAGTGATGGGACTTCTCAATACACAGATACGCAGTATTTT. Complete variable domain (other parts from reference TRBV2 and TRBJ2-3): EPEVTQTPSHQVTQMGQEVILRCVPISNHLYFYWYRQILGQKVEFLVSFYNNEISEKSEIFDDQFSVERPDGSNFTLKIRSTKLEDSAMYFCASSDGTSQYTDTQYFGPGTRLTVL.

V is TRBV29-1 and J is TRBJ1-1, with 10 nucleotides matching TRBD1. Trimming took 5 bases from V and 9 from J; bases not matched to a gene: 3. The V gene's germline CDR1 is SQVTM and CDR2 ANQGSEA. The CDR3 covers 11 residues. CDR3 sequence (DNA): TGCAGCGTTTGGGACAGGGGAAAAGCTTTCTTT. This codes for CSVWDRGKAFF. The full variable domain, in which reference TRBV29-1 and TRBJ1-1 provide the parts outside the CDR3, is SAVISQKPSRDICQRGTSLTIQCQVDSQVTMMFWYRQQPGQSLTLIATANQGSEATYESGFVIDKFPISRPNLTFSTLTVSNMSPEDSSIYLCSVWDRGKAFFGQGTRLTVV.

The V call is TRBV14, the J call TRBJ2-7; 9 bases match TRBD1. The length of the CDR3 is 15 residues. Germline V CDR1 and CDR2: SGHDN, FVKESK. Trimming cost V 5 bases and J 0 bases; bases outside gene matches: 5. CDR3 nucleotide sequence: TGTGCCAGCAGCGCCGGGACAGGGCCCTCCTACGAGCAGTACTTC. Protein: CASSAGTGPSYEQYF.

The chain is built from TRBV18 and TRBJ2-7; D ambiguous. The DNA end lines up better with TRBJ2-5; the J call may be wrong. The CDR3 consists of 18 residues. Germline V gene sequence: CDR1 KGHSH, CDR2 LQKENI. CDR3 DNA: TGTGCCAGCTCACCTTGGCTTTCCCACCGACACATCGAAGAGACCCAGTACTTC. Protein sequence: CASSPWLSHRHIEETQYF.

This clonotype has a handful of counts. DNA of the CDR3: TGCAGTGCCATGACTAGCGGGCGTACCTACGAGCAGTACTTC. The encoded protein is CSAMTSGRTYEQYF. The chain links TRBV20-1 to TRBJ2-7; 10 bases are a match to TRBD2. Germline lookup yields CDR1 DFQATT and CDR2 SNEGSKA (reference sequence). The CDR3 consists of 14 residues. With 6 bases clipped from V and 2 bases from J, the junction kept 7 bases outside the gene matches.

The V and J genes are TRBV10-3 and TRBJ2-3; 8 bases are a match to TRBD1. Trimming took 7 bases from V and 6 from J; bases not matched to a gene: 9. The CDR3 has 14 amino acids. Germline CDR1 is ENHRY and CDR2 is SYGVKD. In nucleotides, the CDR3 is TGTGCCATCACCCAAGGACAGGGAAGGGATACGCAGTATTTT. Translated, it gives CAITQGQGRDTQYF.

This clonotype was seen a handful of times. The chain carries TRBV5-1 and TRBJ2-1; no reliable D call. Between the trimmed V and J ends, which lost 4 bases and 3 bases, there was a span of 11 bases. The CDR3 has 14 residues. Germline V gives CDR1 SGHRS, CDR2 YFSETQ. For the CDR3, the DNA is TGCGCCAGCAGCCCGGAGCCGGACTACAATGAGCAGTTCTTC. Amino acid sequence: CASSPEPDYNEQFF. The full variable domain, completed using reference TRBV5-1 and TRBJ2-1, is KAGVTQTPRYLIKTRGQQVTLSCSPISGHRSVSWYQQTPGQGLQFLFEYFSETQRNKGNFPGRFSGRQFSNSRSEMNVSTLELGDSALYLCASSPEPDYNEQFFGPGTRLTVL.

This rearrangement joins TRBV9 to TRBJ2-3, with D possibly being TRBD1 (5 bases). The CDR3 consists of 14 residues. Germline loops: CDR1 SGDLS, CDR2 YYNGEE. Trimming took off 6 bases at V and 0 bases at J, with 11 bases between the two ends. Written as DNA, the CDR3 is TGTGCCAGCAACAGGCGCGCTAGCACAGATACGCAGTATTTT. Translated, it gives CASNRRASTDTQYF.

The CDR3 nucleotides are TGTGCCAGCAGCTTAGTACAGGTCCACTATGGCTACACCTTC. Protein sequence: CASSLVQVHYGYTF. The chain is built from TRBV7-9 and TRBJ1-2, with a tentative D call TRBD1 (5 bases). Trimming stripped 1 base from V and 3 bases from J, with 9 bases between. The CDR3 is 14 amino acids. Germline V lookup: CDR1 SEHNR, CDR2 FQNEAQ (reference sequence).

The chain links TRBV7-3 to TRBJ2-2; D not resolved. V lost 1 base and J lost 6, with 9 bases in between. Germline V gene lookup returns CDR1 SGHTA and CDR2 FQGTGA. The CDR3 is made up of 14 amino acids. CDR3: CASSLMMKSGELFF. In DNA form, the CDR3 reads TGTGCCAGCAGCTTAATGATGAAGTCCGGGGAGCTGTTTTTT.

The CDR3 nucleotides read TGTGCCATCCAGACTAGTCGGGATACGCAGTATTTT. It translates to CAIQTSRDTQYF. V gene TRBV10-3 combines with J gene TRBJ2-3, with D possibly being TRBD2 (6 bases). This CDR3 comprises 12 residues. Trimming took off 8 bases at V and 6 bases at J, with 12 bases between the two ends. Looked up from germline, CDR1 is ENHRY and CDR2 is SYGVKD.

This clonotype was picked up a small number of times. The chain has TRBV20-1 and TRBJ2-7; D is perhaps TRBD1 (5 bases). V lost 7 bases to trimming and J lost 3 bases, with 13 bases between them. Per the germline V gene, CDR1 is DFQATT and CDR2 is SNEGSKA (reference sequence). The CDR3 is made up of 12 amino acids. Here the CDR3 DNA reads TGCAGTGTTGACAGTCGCCACTACGAGCAGTACTTC. Translation gives CSVDSRHYEQYF.

This chain uses TRBV29-1 with TRBJ2-5; 9 positions agree with TRBD2. J lost 7 bases, V lost 5 bases, and 8 bases had no gene match. The germline V gene has CDR1 SQVTM and CDR2 ANQGSEA. There are 13 residues in the CDR3. The CDR3 is CSVLASGKVTQYF. The CDR3 region has the DNA TGCAGCGTTTTAGCTAGCGGGAAAGTGACCCAGTACTTC.